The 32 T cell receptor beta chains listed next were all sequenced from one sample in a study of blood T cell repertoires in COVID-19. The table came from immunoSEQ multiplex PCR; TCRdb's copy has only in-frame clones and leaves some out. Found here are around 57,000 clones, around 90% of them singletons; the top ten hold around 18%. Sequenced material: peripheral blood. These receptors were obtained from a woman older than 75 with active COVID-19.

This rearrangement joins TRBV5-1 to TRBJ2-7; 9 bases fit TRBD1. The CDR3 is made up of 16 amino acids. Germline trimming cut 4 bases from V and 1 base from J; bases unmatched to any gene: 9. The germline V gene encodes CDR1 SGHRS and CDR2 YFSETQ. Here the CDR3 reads CASSPWGGQGSYEQYF. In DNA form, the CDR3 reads TGCGCCAGCAGCCCATGGGGGGGACAGGGATCCTACGAGCAGTACTTC. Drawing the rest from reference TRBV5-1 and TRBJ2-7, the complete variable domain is KAGVTQTPRYLIKTRGQQVTLSCSPISGHRSVSWYQQTPGQGLQFLFEYFSETQRNKGNFPGRFSGRQFSNSRSEMNVSTLELGDSALYLCASSPWGGQGSYEQYFGPGTRLTVT.

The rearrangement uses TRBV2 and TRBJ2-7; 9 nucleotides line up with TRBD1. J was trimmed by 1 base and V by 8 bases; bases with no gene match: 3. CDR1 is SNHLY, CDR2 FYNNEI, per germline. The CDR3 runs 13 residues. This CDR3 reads CASWGQGSYEQYF. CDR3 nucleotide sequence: TGTGCCAGCTGGGGACAGGGTTCCTACGAGCAGTACTTC.

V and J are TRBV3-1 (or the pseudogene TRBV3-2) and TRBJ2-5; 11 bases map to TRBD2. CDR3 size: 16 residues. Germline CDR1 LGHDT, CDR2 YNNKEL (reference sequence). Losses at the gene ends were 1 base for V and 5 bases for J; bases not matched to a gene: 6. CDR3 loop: CASSQGNSGGVETQYF. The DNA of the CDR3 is TGTGCCAGCAGCCAAGGAAATAGCGGGGGGGTGGAGACCCAGTACTTC.

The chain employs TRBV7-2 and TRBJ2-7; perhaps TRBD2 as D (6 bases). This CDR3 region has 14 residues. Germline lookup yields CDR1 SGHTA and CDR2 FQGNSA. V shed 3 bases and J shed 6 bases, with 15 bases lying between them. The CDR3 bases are TGTGCCAGCAGCTTTTTGACGGGGGTGGGCGAGCAGTACTTC. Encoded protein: CASSFLTGVGEQYF.

As DNA, the CDR3 is TGTGCCAGCAGCCTTTCTCGGACCGGGGGGAATACGCAGTATTTT. Protein sequence: CASSLSRTGGNTQYF. This sequence joins TRBV3-1 (or the pseudogene TRBV3-2) and TRBJ2-3; 7 positions agree with TRBD2. Germline values: CDR1 LGHDT, CDR2 YNNKEL (reference sequence). The junction had 11 bases not matched to a gene; V was cut back by 4 bases and J by 7 bases. CDR3 length: 15 amino acids.

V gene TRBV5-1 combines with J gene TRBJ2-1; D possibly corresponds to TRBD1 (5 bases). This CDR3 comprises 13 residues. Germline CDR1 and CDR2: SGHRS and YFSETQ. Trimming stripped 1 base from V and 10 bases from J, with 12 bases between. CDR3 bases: TGCGCCAGCAGCTTGCCCGGGTCAGGGGAGCAGTTCTTC. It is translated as CASSLPGSGEQFF.

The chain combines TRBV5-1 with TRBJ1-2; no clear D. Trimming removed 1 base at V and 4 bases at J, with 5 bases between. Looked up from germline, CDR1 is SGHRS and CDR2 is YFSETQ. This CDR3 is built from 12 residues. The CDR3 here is CASSLPGYGYTF. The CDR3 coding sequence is TGCGCCAGCAGCTTGCCGGGCTATGGCTACACCTTC.

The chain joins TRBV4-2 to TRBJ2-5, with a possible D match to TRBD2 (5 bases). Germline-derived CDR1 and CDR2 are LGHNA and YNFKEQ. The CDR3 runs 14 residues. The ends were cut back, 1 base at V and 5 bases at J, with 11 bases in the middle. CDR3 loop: CASSQALVRETQYF. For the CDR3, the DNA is TGTGCCAGCAGCCAAGCACTAGTCCGGGAGACCCAGTACTTC.

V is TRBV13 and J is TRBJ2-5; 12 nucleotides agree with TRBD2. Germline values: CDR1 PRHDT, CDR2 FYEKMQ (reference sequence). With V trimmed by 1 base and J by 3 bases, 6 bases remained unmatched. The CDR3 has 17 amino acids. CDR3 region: CASSLVGLAGTEETQYF. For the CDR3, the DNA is TGTGCCAGCAGCTTAGTTGGACTAGCGGGGACCGAAGAGACCCAGTACTTC.

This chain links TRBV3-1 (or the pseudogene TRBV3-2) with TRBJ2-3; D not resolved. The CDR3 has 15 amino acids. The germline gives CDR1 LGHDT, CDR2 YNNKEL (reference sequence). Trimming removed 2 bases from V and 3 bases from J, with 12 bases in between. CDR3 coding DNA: TGTGCCAGCAGCCAAACTGACATTTGGACAGATACGCAGTATTTT. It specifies CASSQTDIWTDTQYF.

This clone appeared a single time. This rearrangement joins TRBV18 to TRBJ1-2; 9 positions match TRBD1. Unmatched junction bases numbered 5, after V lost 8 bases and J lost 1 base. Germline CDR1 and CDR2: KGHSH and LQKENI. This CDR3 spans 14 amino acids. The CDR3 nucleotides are TGTGCCAGCGCCGGGACAGGGATTAACTATGGCTACACCTTC. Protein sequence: CASAGTGINYGYTF. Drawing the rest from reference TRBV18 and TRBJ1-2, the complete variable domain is NAGVMQNPRHLVRRRGQEARLRCSPMKGHSHVYWYRQLPEEGLKFMVYLQKENIIDESGMPKERFSAEFPKEGPSILRIQQVVRGDSAAYFCASAGTGINYGYTFGSGTRLTVV.

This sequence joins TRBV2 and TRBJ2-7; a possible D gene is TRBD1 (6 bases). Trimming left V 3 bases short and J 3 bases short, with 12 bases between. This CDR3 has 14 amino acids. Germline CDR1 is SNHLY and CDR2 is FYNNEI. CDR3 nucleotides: TGTGCCAGCAGTGATAGCAGGGGAAACTACGAGCAGTACTTC. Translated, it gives CASSDSRGNYEQYF.

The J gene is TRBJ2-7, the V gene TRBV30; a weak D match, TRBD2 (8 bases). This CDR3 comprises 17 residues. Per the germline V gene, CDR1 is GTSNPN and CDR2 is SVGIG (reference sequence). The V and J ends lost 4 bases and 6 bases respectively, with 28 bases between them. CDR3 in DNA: TGTGCCTGGAACCTGGACAGGACGGCGGGGGGCCGGGGCGAGCAGTACTTC. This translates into CAWNLDRTAGGRGEQYF.

The CDR3 spells CASSEGGGNTGELFF. CDR3 DNA sequence: TGTGCCAGCAGCGAGGGAGGAGGGAACACCGGGGAGCTGTTTTTT. The rearrangement joins TRBV6-5 to TRBJ2-2, with a possible D match to TRBD2 (6 bases). Germline V lookup: CDR1 MNHEY, CDR2 SVGAGI. CDR3 length equals 15 residues. V shed 6 bases and J shed 1 base, with 12 bases lying between them.

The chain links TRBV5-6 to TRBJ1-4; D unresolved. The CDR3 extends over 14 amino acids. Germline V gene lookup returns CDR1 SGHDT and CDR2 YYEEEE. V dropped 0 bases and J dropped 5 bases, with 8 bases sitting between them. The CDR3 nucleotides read TGTGCCAGCAGCTTGGATCAGCGAAATGAAAAACTGTTTTTT. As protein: CASSLDQRNEKLFF. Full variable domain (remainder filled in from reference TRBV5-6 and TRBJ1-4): DAGVTQSPTHLIKTRGQQVTLRCSPKSGHDTVSWYQQALGQGPQFIFQYYEEEERQRGNFPDRFSGHQFPNYSSELNVNALLLGDSALYLCASSLDQRNEKLFFGSGTQLSVL.

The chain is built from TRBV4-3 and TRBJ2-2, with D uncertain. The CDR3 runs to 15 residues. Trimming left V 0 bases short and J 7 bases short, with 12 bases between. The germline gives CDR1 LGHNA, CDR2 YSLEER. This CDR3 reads CASSQDSRQNGELFF. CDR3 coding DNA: TGCGCCAGCAGCCAAGATTCGCGGCAGAACGGGGAGCTGTTTTTT.

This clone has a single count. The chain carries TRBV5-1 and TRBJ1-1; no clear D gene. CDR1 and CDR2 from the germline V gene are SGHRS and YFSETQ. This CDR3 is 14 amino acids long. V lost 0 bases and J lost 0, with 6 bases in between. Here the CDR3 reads CASSLEAVNTEAFF. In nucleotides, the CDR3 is TGCGCCAGCAGCTTGGAGGCGGTGAACACTGAAGCTTTCTTT.

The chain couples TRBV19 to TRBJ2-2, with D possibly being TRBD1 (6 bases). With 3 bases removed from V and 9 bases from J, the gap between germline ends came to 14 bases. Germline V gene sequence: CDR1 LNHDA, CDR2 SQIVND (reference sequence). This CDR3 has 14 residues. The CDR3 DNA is TGTGCCAGTAGTATTTTGTCAGGGGCACGGGAGCTGTTTTTT. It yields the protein CASSILSGARELFF.

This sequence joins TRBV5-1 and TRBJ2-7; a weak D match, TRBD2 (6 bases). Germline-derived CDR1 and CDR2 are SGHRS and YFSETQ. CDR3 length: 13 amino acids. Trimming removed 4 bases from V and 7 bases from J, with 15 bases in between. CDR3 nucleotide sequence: TGCGCCAGCAGCGCCGGGACTTTGGGGGAGCAGTACTTC. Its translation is CASSAGTLGEQYF.

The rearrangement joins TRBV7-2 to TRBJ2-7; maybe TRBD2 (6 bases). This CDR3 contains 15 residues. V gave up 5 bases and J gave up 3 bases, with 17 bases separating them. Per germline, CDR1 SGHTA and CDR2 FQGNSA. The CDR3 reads CASSPGRDSVYEQYF. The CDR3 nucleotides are TGTGCCAGCAGCCCCGGCCGGGACTCAGTCTACGAGCAGTACTTC.

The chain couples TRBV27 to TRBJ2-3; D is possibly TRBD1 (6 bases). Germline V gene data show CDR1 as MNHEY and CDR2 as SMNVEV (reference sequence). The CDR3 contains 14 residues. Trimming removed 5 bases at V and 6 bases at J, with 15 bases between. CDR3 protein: CASSMGQSRDTQYF. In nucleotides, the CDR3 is TGTGCCAGCAGTATGGGACAATCCAGGGATACGCAGTATTTT.

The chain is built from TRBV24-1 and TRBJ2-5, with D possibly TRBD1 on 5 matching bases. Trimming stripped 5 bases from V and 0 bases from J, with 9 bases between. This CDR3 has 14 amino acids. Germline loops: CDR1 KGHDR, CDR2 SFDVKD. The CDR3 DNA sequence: TGTGCCACCAGTGGGGCAGGGCACCAAGAGACCCAGTACTTC. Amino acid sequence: CATSGAGHQETQYF.

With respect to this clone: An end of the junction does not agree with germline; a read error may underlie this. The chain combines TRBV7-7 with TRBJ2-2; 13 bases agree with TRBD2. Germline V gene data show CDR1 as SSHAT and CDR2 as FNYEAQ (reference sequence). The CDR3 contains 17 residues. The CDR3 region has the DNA TGTGCTAGCAGCCCCCAACTAGCGGGGGGGCCAACCGGGGAGCTGTTTTTT. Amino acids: CASSPQLAGGPTGELFF.

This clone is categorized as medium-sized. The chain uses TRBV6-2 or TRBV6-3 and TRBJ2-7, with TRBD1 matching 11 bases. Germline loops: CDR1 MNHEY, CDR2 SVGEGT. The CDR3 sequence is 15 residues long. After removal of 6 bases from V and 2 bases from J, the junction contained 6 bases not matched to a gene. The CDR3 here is CASSRGQGATYEQYF. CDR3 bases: TGTGCCAGCAGCCGTGGACAGGGGGCGACCTACGAGCAGTACTTC.

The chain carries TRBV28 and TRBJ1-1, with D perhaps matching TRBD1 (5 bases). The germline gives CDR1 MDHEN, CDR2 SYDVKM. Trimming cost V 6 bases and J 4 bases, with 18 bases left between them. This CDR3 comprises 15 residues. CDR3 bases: TGTGCCAGCAGCTATCTCGGAGGGGTGGGCACTGAAGCTTTCTTT. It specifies CASSYLGGVGTEAFF.

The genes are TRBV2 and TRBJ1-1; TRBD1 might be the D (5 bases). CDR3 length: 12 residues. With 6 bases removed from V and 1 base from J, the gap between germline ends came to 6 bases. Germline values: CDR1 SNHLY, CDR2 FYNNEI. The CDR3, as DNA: TGTGCCAGCAGGGACAAGAACACTGAAGCTTTCTTT. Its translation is CASRDKNTEAFF.

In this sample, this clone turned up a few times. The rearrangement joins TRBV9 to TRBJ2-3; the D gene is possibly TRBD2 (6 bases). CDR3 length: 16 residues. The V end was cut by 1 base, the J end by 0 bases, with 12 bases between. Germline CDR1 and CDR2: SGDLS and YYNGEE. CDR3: CASSVRWGESTDTQYF. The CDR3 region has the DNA TGTGCCAGCAGCGTAAGGTGGGGGGAAAGCACAGATACGCAGTATTTT.

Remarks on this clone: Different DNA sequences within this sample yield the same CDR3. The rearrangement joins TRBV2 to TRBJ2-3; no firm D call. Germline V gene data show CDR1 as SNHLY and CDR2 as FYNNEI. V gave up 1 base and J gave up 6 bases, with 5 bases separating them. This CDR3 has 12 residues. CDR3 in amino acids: CASSEVADTQYF. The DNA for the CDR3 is TGTGCCAGCAGTGAAGTAGCTGATACGCAGTATTTT. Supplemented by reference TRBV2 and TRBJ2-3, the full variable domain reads EPEVTQTPSHQVTQMGQEVILRCVPISNHLYFYWYRQILGQKVEFLVSFYNNEISEKSEIFDDQFSVERPDGSNFTLKIRSTKLEDSAMYFCASSEVADTQYFGPGTRLTVL.

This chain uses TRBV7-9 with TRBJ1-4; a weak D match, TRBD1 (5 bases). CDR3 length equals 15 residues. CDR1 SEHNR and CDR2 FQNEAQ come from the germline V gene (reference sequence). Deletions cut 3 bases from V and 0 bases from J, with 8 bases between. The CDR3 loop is CASSFRAATNEKLFF. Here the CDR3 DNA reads TGTGCCAGCAGCTTCAGGGCGGCAACTAATGAAAAACTGTTTTTT.

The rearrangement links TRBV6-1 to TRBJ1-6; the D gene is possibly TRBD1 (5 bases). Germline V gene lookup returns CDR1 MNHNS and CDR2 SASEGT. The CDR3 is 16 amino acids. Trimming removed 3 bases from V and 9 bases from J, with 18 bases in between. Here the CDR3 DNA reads TGTGCCAGCAGTGACCTTATCGGGCAGGGAGGTTCACCCCTCCACTTT. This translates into CASSDLIGQGGSPLHF.

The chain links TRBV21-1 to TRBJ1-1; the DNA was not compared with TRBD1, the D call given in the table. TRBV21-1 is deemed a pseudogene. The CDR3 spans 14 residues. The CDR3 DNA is TGTGCCAGCAGCAGGACAGCTAAGAACACTGAAGCTTTCTTT. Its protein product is CASSRTAKNTEAFF.

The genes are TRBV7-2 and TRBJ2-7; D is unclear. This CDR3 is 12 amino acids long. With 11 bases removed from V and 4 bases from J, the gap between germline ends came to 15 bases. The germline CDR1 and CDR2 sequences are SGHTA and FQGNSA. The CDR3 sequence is CARREARYEQYF. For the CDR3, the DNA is TGTGCCCGTCGAGAGGCCCGATACGAGCAGTACTTC.